The present T cell receptor beta chain was sequenced within a study of T cells in Graves' hyperthyroidism and ophthalmopathy. The CDR3 spans 16 residues. The germline gives CDR1 MNHNY, CDR2 SVGAGI (reference sequence). Trimming shortened V by 2 bases and J by 3 bases, and 14 bases separated the two germline ends. TCR beta CDR3 regions were amplified from RNA. A set of HTBI primers served as the primers for a first-round RT-PCR of the TCR CDR3. MiXCR, run by TCRdb on the multiplex PCR reads, gives a single entry per CDR3 protein. Of approximately 400,000 distinct CDR3 sequences in the sample, 13% were seen once.

The V call is TRBV6-6, the J call TRBJ1-3; tentatively, D is TRBD1 (5 bases). This TCR derives from a man younger than 45 with Graves' hyperthyroidism that later progressed to Graves' ophthalmopathy. The sample comprised blood. The CDR3 reads CASSYGAHSSGNTIYF. CDR3 DNA: TGTGCCAGCAGTTACGGGGCGCACTCCAGTGGAAACACCATATATTTT.